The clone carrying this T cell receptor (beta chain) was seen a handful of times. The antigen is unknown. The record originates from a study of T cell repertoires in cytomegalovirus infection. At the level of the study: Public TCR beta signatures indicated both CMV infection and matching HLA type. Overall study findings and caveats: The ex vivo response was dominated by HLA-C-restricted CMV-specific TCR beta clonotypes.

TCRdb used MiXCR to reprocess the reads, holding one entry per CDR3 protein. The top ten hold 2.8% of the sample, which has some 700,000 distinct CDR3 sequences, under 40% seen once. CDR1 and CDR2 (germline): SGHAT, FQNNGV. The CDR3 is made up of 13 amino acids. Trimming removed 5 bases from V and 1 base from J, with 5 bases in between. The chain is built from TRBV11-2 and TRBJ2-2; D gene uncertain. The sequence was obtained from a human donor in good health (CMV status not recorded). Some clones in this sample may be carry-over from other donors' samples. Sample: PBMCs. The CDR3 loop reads CASSHKNTGELFF. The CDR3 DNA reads TGTGCCAGCAGCCACAAGAACACCGGGGAGCTGTTTTTT.